Listed here is a single T cell receptor (beta chain). These data originate in a study of blood T cell repertoires in COVID-19. CDR1 is SGDLS and CDR2 is YYNGEE in the germline V gene. After removal of 0 bases from V and 6 bases from J, the junction contained 7 bases not matched to a gene. The CDR3 consists of 15 residues. Profiled with immunoSEQ multiplex PCR; TCRdb holds only in-frame clones, not every one. This table holds 300,000 to 350,000 clones, 80% to 90% found once. The V and J genes are TRBV9 and TRBJ2-7, with 9 bases aligning to TRBD1. The origin of this receptor is a man aged 25-45 years with COVID-19, enrolled during active disease. The sequenced material came from peripheral blood. CDR3 loop: CASSVAGTGWVEQYF. Here the CDR3 DNA reads TGTGCCAGCAGCGTAGCCGGGACAGGGTGGGTCGAGCAGTACTTC. The full variable domain, with the rest looked up from reference TRBV9 and TRBJ2-7, is DSGVTQTPKHLITATGQRVTLRCSPRSGDLSVYWYQQSLDQGLQFLIQYYNGEERAKGNILERFSAQQFPDLHSELNLSSLELGDSALYFCASSVAGTGWVEQYFGPGTRLTVT.